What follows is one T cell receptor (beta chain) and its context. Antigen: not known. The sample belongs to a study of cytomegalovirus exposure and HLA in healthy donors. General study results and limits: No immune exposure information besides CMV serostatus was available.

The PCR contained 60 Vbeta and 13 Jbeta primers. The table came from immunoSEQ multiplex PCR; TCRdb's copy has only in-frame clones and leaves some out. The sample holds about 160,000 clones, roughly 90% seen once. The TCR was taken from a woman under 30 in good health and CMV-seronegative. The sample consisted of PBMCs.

The CDR3 loop is CASSLATETQYF. CDR3 sequence (DNA): TGTGCCAGCAGCTTAGCTACTGAGACCCAGTACTTC. This chain connects TRBV11-2 to TRBJ2-5, with D hard to call. Germline loops: CDR1 SGHAT, CDR2 FQNNGV. This CDR3 contains 12 residues. Trimming cost V 1 base and J 5 bases, with 5 bases left between them.